The clone carrying this T cell receptor beta chain is classed as medium-sized. What it recognizes is unknown. Following autologous stem cell transplantation, relapse occurred in every patient, and exposure to brentuximab vedotin varied. The source of the sample is a study of PD-1 blockade in classical Hodgkin lymphoma. Study details: Patients received nivolumab 3 mg/kg intravenously every 2 weeks.

Study observations and caveats: Healthy donors reportedly exceeded newly diagnosed patients in baseline TCR diversity. Baseline diversity in complete responders resembled that of newly diagnosed patients.

The V gene lost 0 bases and the J gene lost 4 bases, with 12 bases spanning the gap. The CDR3 sequence is 15 residues long. The germline gives CDR1 MNHEY, CDR2 SVGAGI. Assay: immunoSEQ multiplex PCR; the TCRdb copy retains only in-frame clones and omits some. The repertoire holds approximately 50,000 clones, 73% seen once, with over 13% in the top ten. J is TRBJ1-2 and V is TRBV6-5; D is possibly TRBD1 (5 bases). The material sequenced was peripheral blood mononuclear cells (PBMCs), taken before the second cycle of nivolumab. The TCR comes from a human donor with classical Hodgkin lymphoma. DNA for the CDR3: TGTGCCAGCAGTTACTCGTCCGCAGGGATCTATGGCTACACCTTC. It translates to CASSYSSAGIYGYTF.